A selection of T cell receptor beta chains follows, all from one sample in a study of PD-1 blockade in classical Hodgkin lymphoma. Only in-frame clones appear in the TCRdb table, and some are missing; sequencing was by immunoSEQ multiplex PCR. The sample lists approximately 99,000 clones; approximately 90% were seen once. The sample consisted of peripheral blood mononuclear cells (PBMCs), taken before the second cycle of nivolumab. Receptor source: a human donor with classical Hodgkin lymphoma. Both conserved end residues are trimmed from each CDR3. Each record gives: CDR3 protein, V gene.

CDR3: ASRQHPTGYTGELF; V: TRBV5-6
CDR3: ASSLVGTSGHQETQY; V: TRBV7-8
CDR3: ASSQVTGLSGNTIY; V: TRBV4-2
CDR3: AWDRGQSGELF; V: TRBV30
CDR3: ASRGIGNQPQH; V: TRBV23-1
CDR3: ASSLDGGRSYNEQF; V: TRBV7-7
CDR3: ASSLTTSGANVLT; V: TRBV5-1
CDR3: SVEETSGVTYEQY; V: TRBV29-1
CDR3: ASSSEHRQGDRQPQH; V: TRBV19
CDR3: AGRRDYHEAF; V: TRBV12-5
CDR3: SAVGGGYT; V: TRBV20-1
CDR3: ASSSRQVGNIQY; V: TRBV11-2
CDR3: AWSGQGNQPQH; V: TRBV30
CDR3: ASSSNRGETQY; V: TRBV10-2
CDR3: ASSLSHGAGANVLT; V: TRBV27
CDR3: ASSIDWGIGETQY; V: TRBV2
CDR3: ASSRRSGRDTGELF; V: TRBV11-2
CDR3: ASSTYRQLGGSGANVLT; V: TRBV19
CDR3: ASSTPQKNIPY; V: TRBV19
CDR3: AISESTGRQGRRDTQY; V: TRBV10-3
CDR3: ASRPSRAGSYEQY; V: TRBV28
CDR3: ASSSPRDSYNEQF; V: TRBV7-9
CDR3: ASSHTDREAF; V: TRBV6-6
CDR3: SVVQGAHSTDTQY; V: TRBV29-1